This T cell receptor (beta chain) is from a study of Ad26.COV2.S vaccination and SARS-CoV-2 variants (dated by TCRdb to about 2021). For context, the study as a whole: The specificity and breadth of SARS-CoV-2-reactive T cell receptors after Ad26.COV2.S vaccination were assessed by TCRbeta repertoire sequencing. The TCR-sequenced set comprised roughly 30 samples: around 20 Ad26.COV2.S vaccine recipients, 5 placebo recipients and 8 SARS-CoV-2 convalescent individuals.

The sample's time point label is to be understood as: individuals recovered from natural SARS-CoV-2 infection. The investigation overall reported the following: After vaccination, spike-specific CD8+ and CD4+ T cell responses were reported to show substantial breadth. Higher spike-specific TCR breadth was observed in Ad26.COV2.S recipients than in placebo recipients (P = 0.0014). The authors noted that the TCR breadth and depth analyses may have underestimated total T cell responses. Vaccine and placebo recipients had comparable non-spike TCR breadth, which fits with the vaccine containing only spike.

Notes on this clone: Which antigen it targets is not known. Base quality data are lacking; no much larger clone is found one base away.

TCRbeta CDR3 regions were sequenced with the immunoSEQ Assay. After extraction, genomic DNA underwent amplification by bias-controlled multiplex PCR, followed by high-throughput sequencing. From the authors' description of their analysis: To quantify the absolute abundance of every unique TCRbeta CDR3 region, sequences were collapsed and filtered. T cell fraction was estimated by normalization of TCRbeta template counts to usable DNA, with usable DNA being measured through amplification of reference genes present in all nucleated cells. Repertoire TCRs were annotated as SARS-CoV-2-specific when V gene, CDR3 amino acid sequence and J gene were exactly matched to a known reactive TCR set. The reference SARS-CoV-2 TCR set came from MIRA and was filtered for enrichment in COVID-19-positive ImmuneCODE repertoires, removing public or cross-reactive TCRs. Using the MIRA antigens, annotated TCRs were further analysed by specific ORF or by position within an ORF. Breadth was defined as the number of annotated unique rearrangements divided by the total number of unique productive rearrangements, and depth was defined as the summed frequency of the annotated unique rearrangements. Two-sided Wilcoxon rank-sum tests were applied when comparing TCR breadth between groups. TCRdb carries this immuneACCESS record with in-frame sequences only. Its versions omit some clonotypes, under half of them owing to an unresolved V gene in the studies checked, with the rest unexplained. The D gene and trimming were derived from the DNA, and the V and J assignments and clone size from that table. Here the sample has roughly 100,000 clones; roughly 80% occur a single time. 17% of the sample goes to the ten largest clones.

Cut back by 7 bases and 4 bases, the V and J ends lie 13 bases apart. Inclusive of the bounding cysteine and phenylalanine, the CDR3 is 14 residues long. The CDR3 DNA has 42 bases and is translated from base 1. The germline V gene specifies SNHLY as CDR1 and FYNNEI as CDR2. The sequences come from peripheral blood, collected after recovery from COVID-19. The chain employs TRBV2 and TRBJ2-2; possibly the D gene is TRBD1, per 6 matching bases. The TCR was taken from a human donor who had recovered from COVID-19. The DNA sequence follows: TGTGCCAGCAAGGTCAGGGGTTCCACCGGGGAGCTGTTTTTT. Translation gives CASKVRGSTGELFF. With all but the CDR3 taken from the reference TRBV2 and TRBJ2-2 genes, the full variable domain is: EPEVTQTPSHQVTQMGQEVILRCVPISNHLYFYWYRQILGQKVEFLVSFYNNEISEKSEIFDDQFSVERPDGSNFTLKIRSTKLEDSAMYFCASKVRGSTGELFFGEGSRLTVL.